The TCR beta chain under discussion was sequenced for a study of blood T cell repertoires in COVID-19 (dated by TCRdb to 2020 to 2022). Background for the entire study: Collaborator samples came from the United States, Italy and Spain and covered acute and convalescent phases of COVID-19. Deeply sampled blood TCRbeta repertoires from subjects exposed to, actively infected with, or recovered from COVID-19 were included in the dataset. The repertoires were made available in a free public database intended to serve as a resource for research on the immune response to SARS-CoV-2. A de-identified subject ID, COVID-19 status, age in years and sex were almost always included in the sample metadata. The samples were drawn from two sources: the first 160 participants of the ongoing ImmuneRACE study, and some 1,300 subjects contributed by 6 global collaborators. The prospective study material was composed of cDNA or gDNA derived from T cells, B-cell-depleted T cells, or PBMCs. Where HLA class I and class II types were available, the types were taken from metadata supplied by the sample provider, not from assay-based typing.

Results and caveats for the whole study, not just this receptor: The quantity of clinical and demographic metadata differed by source and by participant and was supplied without curation.

This clone appeared a few times. Its antigen specificity is not known. Nothing much larger sits one base from this clone, and base qualities are not available. One collaborating source in Seattle enrolled patients during active infection and followed them longitudinally through the course of disease. Whole blood was collected in K2EDTA tubes by collaborating institutions according to the institutions' own protocols. For TCRbeta analysis, collaborators shipped samples as frozen whole blood, isolated PBMCs, or DNA extracted from either of those sample types. V loses 0 bases, J loses 9 bases, and the germline ends lie 15 bases apart. CDR1 and CDR2 are read off the germline V gene as ENHRY and SYGVKD. The CDR3 holds 16 amino acids from the cysteine to the phenylalanine. CDR3 DNA is the only sequence kept; it has 48 bases, read in frame from the first base. TCRbeta CDR3 regions were amplified from genomic DNA using the immunoSEQ Assay, a bias-controlled multiplex PCR. The original pipeline was this. The number of nucleated cells in each sample was estimated from the amplification of reference gene primers within the assay. To quantify the absolute abundance of each unique TCRbeta CDR3 rearrangement, sequence reads were collapsed and filtered. For each sample, productive Simpson clonality was calculated as the square root of Simpson's diversity index across productive rearrangements. The table was pulled from immuneACCESS by TCRdb, which kept in-frame rearrangements only. Such tables lose some clones; where checked, under half of the loss comes from unresolved V genes, and the rest has no known cause. V, J and clone size derive from that table, while D and trimming were established from the DNA sequence. Recorded for this sample are 250,000 to 300,000 clones; 90% of them occurred a single time. About 2.1% of the sample lies in the top ten.

The rearrangement joined TRBV10-3 to TRBJ1-6; no D gene call is confident. The receptor was isolated from a woman aged 55 to 70 with COVID-19, enrolled during active disease. Material: peripheral blood. CDR3 reads: CAISESPGSRRSPLHF. The DNA sequence follows: TGTGCCATCAGTGAGTCACCGGGAAGTCGGCGTTCACCCCTCCACTTT.